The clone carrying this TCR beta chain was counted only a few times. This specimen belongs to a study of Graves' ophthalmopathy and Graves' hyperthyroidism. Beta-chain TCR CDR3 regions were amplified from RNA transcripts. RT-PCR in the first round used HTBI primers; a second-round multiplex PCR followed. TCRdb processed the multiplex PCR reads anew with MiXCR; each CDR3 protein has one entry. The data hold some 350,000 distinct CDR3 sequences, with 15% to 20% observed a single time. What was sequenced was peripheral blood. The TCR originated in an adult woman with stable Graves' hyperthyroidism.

In DNA, the CDR3 is TGTGCCAGTAGTACCGGGGTGGGTAGACCCAATCAGCCCCAGCATTTT. Its protein is CASSTGVGRPNQPQHF. The chain employs TRBV19 and TRBJ1-5; D unresolved. The V end was cut by 4 bases, the J end by 3 bases, with 16 bases between. The CDR3 has 16 residues. Germline V gene data show CDR1 as LNHDA and CDR2 as SQIVND (reference sequence).